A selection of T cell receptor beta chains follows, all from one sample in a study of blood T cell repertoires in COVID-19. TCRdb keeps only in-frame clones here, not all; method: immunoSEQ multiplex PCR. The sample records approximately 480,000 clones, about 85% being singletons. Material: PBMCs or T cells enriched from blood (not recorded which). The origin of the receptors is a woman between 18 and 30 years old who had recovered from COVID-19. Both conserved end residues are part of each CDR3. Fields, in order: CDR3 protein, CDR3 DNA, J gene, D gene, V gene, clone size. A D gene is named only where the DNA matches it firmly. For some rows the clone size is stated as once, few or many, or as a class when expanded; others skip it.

cdr3_aa: CASSTGGRGRAEAFF
cdr3_nt: TGTGCCAGCAGTACGGGGGGCAGGGGTCGGGCTGAAGCTTTCTTT
j_call: TRBJ1-1
d_call: NA
v_call: TRBV2
clone_size: NA

cdr3_aa: CASSLGTQTLEARKAYEQYF
cdr3_nt: TGTGCCAGTAGTTTGGGGACTCAAACCCTCGAGGCAAGGAAAGCCTACGAGCAGTACTTC
j_call: TRBJ2-7
d_call: NA
v_call: TRBV19
clone_size: NA

cdr3_aa: CSASGAGVRSDTQYF
cdr3_nt: TGCAGTGCTAGTGGGGCGGGGGTACGTTCGGATACGCAGTATTTT
j_call: TRBJ2-3
d_call: TRBD2
v_call: TRBV20-1
clone_size: NA

cdr3_aa: CAWSDGGGWNQPQHF
cdr3_nt: TGTGCCTGGAGTGATGGAGGGGGCTGGAATCAGCCCCAGCATTTT
j_call: TRBJ1-5
d_call: TRBD1
v_call: TRBV30
clone_size: NA

cdr3_aa: CASSHAIPGGYTEAFF
cdr3_nt: TGCGCCAGCAGCCACGCTATTCCCGGGGGATACACTGAAGCTTTCTTT
j_call: TRBJ1-1
d_call: NA
v_call: TRBV4-1
clone_size: NA

cdr3_aa: CASSSDRGIPYEQYF
cdr3_nt: TGTGCCAGCAGCTCGGACAGGGGGATCCCGTACGAGCAGTACTTC
j_call: TRBJ2-7
d_call: TRBD1
v_call: TRBV7-6
clone_size: NA

cdr3_aa: CASSLVRGTDTQYF
cdr3_nt: TGTGCCAGCAGCTTAGTAAGGGGAACAGATACGCAGTATTTT
j_call: TRBJ2-3
d_call: NA
v_call: TRBV7-2
clone_size: NA

cdr3_aa: CASEPNDSSGNTIYF
cdr3_nt: TGTGCCAGCGAGCCGAATGACAGCTCTGGAAACACCATATATTTT
j_call: TRBJ1-3
d_call: NA
v_call: TRBV9
clone_size: many

cdr3_aa: CASSSTWETQYF
cdr3_nt: TGTGCCAGCAGTTCCACATGGGAGACCCAGTACTTC
j_call: TRBJ2-5
d_call: NA
v_call: TRBV28
clone_size: NA

cdr3_aa: CASSVRTGVYEQYF
cdr3_nt: TGTGCCAGTAGTGTACGGACAGGGGTCTACGAGCAGTACTTC
j_call: TRBJ2-7
d_call: TRBD1
v_call: TRBV19
clone_size: NA

cdr3_aa: CASSPGTGKGPNYGYTF
cdr3_nt: TGTGCCAGCAGCCCCGGGACAGGGAAAGGGCCTAACTATGGCTACACCTTC
j_call: TRBJ1-2
d_call: TRBD1
v_call: TRBV2
clone_size: NA

cdr3_aa: CASSGYQAGGLGYTF
cdr3_nt: TGTGCCAGCAGTGGGTATCAGGCAGGGGGGCTCGGCTACACCTTC
j_call: TRBJ1-2
d_call: TRBD1
v_call: TRBV25-1
clone_size: NA

cdr3_aa: CASSPGQGAYNEQFF
cdr3_nt: TGCGCCAGCAGCCCCGGACAGGGGGCCTACAATGAGCAGTTCTTC
j_call: TRBJ2-1
d_call: TRBD1
v_call: TRBV5-1
clone_size: NA

cdr3_aa: CASSFPGGKAFF
cdr3_nt: TGTGCCAGCAGCTTTCCCGGGGGAAAAGCTTTCTTT
j_call: TRBJ1-1
d_call: NA
v_call: TRBV7-8
clone_size: NA

cdr3_aa: CAWSSSGSPLEETQYF
cdr3_nt: TGTGCCTGGAGTTCCAGCGGGTCTCCGCTAGAAGAGACCCAGTACTTC
j_call: TRBJ2-5
d_call: NA
v_call: TRBV30
clone_size: NA

cdr3_aa: CASSIASTYNEQFF
cdr3_nt: TGTGCCAGTAGTATTGCTAGCACCTACAATGAGCAGTTCTTC
j_call: TRBJ2-1
d_call: NA
v_call: TRBV19
clone_size: NA

cdr3_aa: CASSETEPTEAFF
cdr3_nt: TGTGCCAGCAGTGAAACAGAACCCACTGAAGCTTTCTTT
j_call: TRBJ1-1
d_call: NA
v_call: TRBV6-1
clone_size: once

cdr3_aa: CASSQDRANPNQPQHF
cdr3_nt: TGCGCCAGCAGCCAAGACAGGGCCAATCCGAATCAGCCCCAGCATTTT
j_call: TRBJ1-5
d_call: NA
v_call: TRBV4-1
clone_size: many

cdr3_aa: CASSWDRDSYEQYF
cdr3_nt: TGTGCCAGCAGCTGGGACAGGGACTCCTACGAGCAGTACTTC
j_call: TRBJ2-7
d_call: TRBD1
v_call: TRBV7-8
clone_size: NA

cdr3_aa: CAWSRDRGIDTQYF
cdr3_nt: TGTGCCTGGAGTCGAGACAGGGGGATAGATACGCAGTATTTT
j_call: TRBJ2-3
d_call: TRBD1
v_call: TRBV30
clone_size: NA

cdr3_aa: CASNRQGMIYEQYF
cdr3_nt: TGTGCCAGCAACCGACAGGGGATGATCTACGAGCAGTACTTC
j_call: TRBJ2-7
d_call: TRBD1
v_call: TRBV6-7
clone_size: NA

cdr3_aa: CASNPGDSRQETQYF
cdr3_nt: TGTGCCAGCAACCCAGGGGACAGCCGCCAAGAGACCCAGTACTTC
j_call: TRBJ2-5
d_call: TRBD1
v_call: TRBV7-9
clone_size: NA

cdr3_aa: CASSVNPLIVFSGDTQYF
cdr3_nt: TGTGCCAGCAGTGTTAACCCTTTAATAGTATTTTCCGGGGATACGCAGTATTTT
j_call: TRBJ2-3
d_call: NA
v_call: TRBV6-1
clone_size: NA

cdr3_aa: CASGQGLAGLETQYF
cdr3_nt: TGTGCTAGTGGTCAGGGACTAGCGGGGCTAGAGACCCAGTACTTC
j_call: TRBJ2-5
d_call: TRBD2
v_call: TRBV12-5
clone_size: NA

cdr3_aa: CASSLWGDPLEKLFF
cdr3_nt: TGTGCCAGCAGCCTGTGGGGGGACCCCCTGGAAAAACTGTTTTTT
j_call: TRBJ1-4
d_call: NA
v_call: TRBV5-6
clone_size: NA

cdr3_aa: CASGPLGRGLYNEQFF
cdr3_nt: TGCGCCAGCGGGCCCCTAGGGCGGGGATTATACAATGAGCAGTTCTTC
j_call: TRBJ2-1
d_call: NA
v_call: TRBV4-1
clone_size: NA

cdr3_aa: CASGVHPGREAFF
cdr3_nt: TGTGCCAGCGGCGTTCACCCAGGAAGGGAAGCTTTCTTT
j_call: TRBJ1-1
d_call: NA
v_call: TRBV9
clone_size: NA

cdr3_aa: CASSLIRSGEQYF
cdr3_nt: TGTGCCAGCAGTTTGATCAGGAGCGGAGAGCAGTACTTC
j_call: TRBJ2-7
d_call: NA
v_call: TRBV2
clone_size: NA

cdr3_aa: CASSFRGTGDTEAFF
cdr3_nt: TGCGCCAGCAGCTTCAGGGGGACAGGGGACACTGAAGCTTTCTTT
j_call: TRBJ1-1
d_call: TRBD1
v_call: TRBV5-1
clone_size: NA

cdr3_aa: CAWSRGQGVKTQYF
cdr3_nt: TGTGCCTGGAGTAGGGGACAGGGGGTGAAGACCCAGTACTTC
j_call: TRBJ2-5
d_call: TRBD1
v_call: TRBV30
clone_size: NA

cdr3_aa: CASSQGPGTPYEQYF
cdr3_nt: TGCGCCAGCAGCCAAGGTCCGGGGACACCCTACGAGCAGTACTTC
j_call: TRBJ2-7
d_call: NA
v_call: TRBV4-1
clone_size: NA

cdr3_aa: CAGRGQGTEAFF
cdr3_nt: TGTGCCGGCAGGGGGCAAGGGACTGAAGCTTTCTTT
j_call: TRBJ1-1
d_call: TRBD1
v_call: TRBV30
clone_size: once